The entry below describes one T cell receptor beta chain. Its antigen is unknown. This specimen belongs to a study of blood T cells in healthy people across ages. The overall study: About one barcoded beta molecule per two T cells came from capture by template switching. Study-wide results and caveats: The study regarded diversity estimates from one million T cells as underestimates. Measured against age, TCR beta diversity per million T cells decreased in a roughly linear manner.

The CDR3 contains 16 residues. Trimming shortened V by 0 bases and J by 7 bases, and 19 bases separated the two germline ends. Germline values: CDR1 MGHRA, CDR2 YSYEKL. A sample-barcoded 5' primer and a J-beta primer mix were used in a second PCR of roughly 7 to 11 cycles. From the 5' RACE reads, TCRdb called clonotypes with MiXCR, one entry per CDR3 protein. Of over 1,500,000 distinct CDR3 sequences listed, about 39% were seen once; the top ten hold more than 20%. Investigators took 8.5 to 10 milliliters of peripheral blood from every donor. The sequencing sample was made of blood. The TCR comes from a human donor in good health. This chain joins TRBV4-1 and TRBJ2-7; D is possibly TRBD2 (6 bases). The CDR3 nucleotides are TGCGCCAGCAGCCAAGACTATGACTACCCAGGGAGGGAGCAGTACTTC. It encodes CASSQDYDYPGREQYF.